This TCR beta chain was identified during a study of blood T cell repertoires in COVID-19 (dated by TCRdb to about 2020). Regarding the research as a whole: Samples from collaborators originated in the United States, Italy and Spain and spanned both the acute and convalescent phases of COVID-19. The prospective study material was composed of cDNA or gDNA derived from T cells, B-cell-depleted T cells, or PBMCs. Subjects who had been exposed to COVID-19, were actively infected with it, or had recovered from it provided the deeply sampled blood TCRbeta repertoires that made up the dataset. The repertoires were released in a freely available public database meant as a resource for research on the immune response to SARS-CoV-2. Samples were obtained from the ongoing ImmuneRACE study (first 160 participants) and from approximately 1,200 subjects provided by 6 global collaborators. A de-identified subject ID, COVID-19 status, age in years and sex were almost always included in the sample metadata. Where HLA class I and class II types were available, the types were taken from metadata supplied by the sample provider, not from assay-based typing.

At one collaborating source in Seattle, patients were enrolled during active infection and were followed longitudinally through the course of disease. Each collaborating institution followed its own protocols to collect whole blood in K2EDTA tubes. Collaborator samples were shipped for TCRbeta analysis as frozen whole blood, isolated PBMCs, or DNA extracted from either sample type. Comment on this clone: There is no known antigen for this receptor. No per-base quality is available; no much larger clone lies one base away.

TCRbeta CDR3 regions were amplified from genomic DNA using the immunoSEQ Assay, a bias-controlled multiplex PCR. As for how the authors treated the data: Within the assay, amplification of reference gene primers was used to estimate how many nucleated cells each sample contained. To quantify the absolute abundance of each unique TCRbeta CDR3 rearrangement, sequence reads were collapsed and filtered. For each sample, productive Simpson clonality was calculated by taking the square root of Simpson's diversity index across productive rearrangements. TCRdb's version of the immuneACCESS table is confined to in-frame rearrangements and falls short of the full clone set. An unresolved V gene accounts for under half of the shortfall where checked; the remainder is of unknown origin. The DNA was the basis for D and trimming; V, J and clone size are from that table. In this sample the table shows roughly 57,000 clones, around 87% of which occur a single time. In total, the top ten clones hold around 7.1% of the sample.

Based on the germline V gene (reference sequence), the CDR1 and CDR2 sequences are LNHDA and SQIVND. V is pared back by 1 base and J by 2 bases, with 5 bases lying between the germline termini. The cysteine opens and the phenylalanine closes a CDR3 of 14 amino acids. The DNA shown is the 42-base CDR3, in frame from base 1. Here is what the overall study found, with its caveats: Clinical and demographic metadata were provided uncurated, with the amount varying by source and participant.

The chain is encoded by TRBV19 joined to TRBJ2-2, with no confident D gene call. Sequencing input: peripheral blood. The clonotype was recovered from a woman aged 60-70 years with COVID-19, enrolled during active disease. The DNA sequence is TGTGCCAGTAGTATAGCCAGTAACACCGGGGAGCTGTTTTTT. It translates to CASSIASNTGELFF. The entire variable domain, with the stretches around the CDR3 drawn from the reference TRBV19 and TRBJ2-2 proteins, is DGGITQSPKYLFRKEGQNVTLSCEQNLNHDAMYWYRQDPGQGLRLIYYSQIVNDFQKGDIAEGYSVSREKKESFPLTVTSAQKNPTAFYLCASSIASNTGELFFGEGSRLTVL.